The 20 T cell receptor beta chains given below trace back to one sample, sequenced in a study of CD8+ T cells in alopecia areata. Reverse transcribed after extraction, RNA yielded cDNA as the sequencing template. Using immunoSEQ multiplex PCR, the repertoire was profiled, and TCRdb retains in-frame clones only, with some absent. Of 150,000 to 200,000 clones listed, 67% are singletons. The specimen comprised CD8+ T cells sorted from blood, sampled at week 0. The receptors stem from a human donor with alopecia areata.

DNA of the CDR3: TGCGCCAGCAGCCAAGAAAGGGGCGAGCAGTACTTC. It codes for CASSQERGEQYF. The chain uses TRBV4-1 and TRBJ2-7; possible D gene TRBD1, 5 bases. Trimming shortened V by 0 bases and J by 6 bases, and 6 bases separated the two germline ends. Germline V gives CDR1 MGHRA, CDR2 YSYEKL. The CDR3 has 12 amino acids.

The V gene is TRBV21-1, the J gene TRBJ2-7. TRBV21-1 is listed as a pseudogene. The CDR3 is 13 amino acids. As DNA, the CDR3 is TGTGCCAGCTCCCCGGGACCGGGCTACGAGCAGTACTTC. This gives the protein CASSPGPGYEQYF.

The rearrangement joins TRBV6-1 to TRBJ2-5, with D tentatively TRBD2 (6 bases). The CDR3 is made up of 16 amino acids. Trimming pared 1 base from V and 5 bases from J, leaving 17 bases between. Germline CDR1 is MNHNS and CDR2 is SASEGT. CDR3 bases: TGTGCCAGCAGTGAAGGAGGGTATAGCGGTCAGGAGACCCAGTACTTC. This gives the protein CASSEGGYSGQETQYF.

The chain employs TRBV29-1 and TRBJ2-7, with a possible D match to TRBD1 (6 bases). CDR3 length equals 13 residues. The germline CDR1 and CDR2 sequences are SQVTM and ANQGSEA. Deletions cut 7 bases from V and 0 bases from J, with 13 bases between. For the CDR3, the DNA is TGCAGCGCCGAGGGGACATACTCCTACGAGCAGTACTTC. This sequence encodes CSAEGTYSYEQYF.

CDR3: CASSLTHQGTDTQYF. CDR3 nucleotides: TGTGCCAGCAGTTTAACACACCAGGGAACAGATACGCAGTATTTT. V and J are TRBV27 and TRBJ2-3; D perhaps matches TRBD1 (5 bases). V was cut by 2 bases and J by 3 bases, with 12 bases left in between. CDR1 and CDR2 from the germline V gene are MNHEY and SMNVEV (reference sequence). The CDR3 consists of 15 residues.

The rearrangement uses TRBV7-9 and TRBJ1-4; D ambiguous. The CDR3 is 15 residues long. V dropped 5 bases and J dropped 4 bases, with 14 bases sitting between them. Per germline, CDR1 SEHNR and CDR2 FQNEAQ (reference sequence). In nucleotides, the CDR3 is TGTGCCAGCAGCCCCGTAGGCTTTAATAATGAAAAACTGTTTTTT. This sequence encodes CASSPVGFNNEKLFF.

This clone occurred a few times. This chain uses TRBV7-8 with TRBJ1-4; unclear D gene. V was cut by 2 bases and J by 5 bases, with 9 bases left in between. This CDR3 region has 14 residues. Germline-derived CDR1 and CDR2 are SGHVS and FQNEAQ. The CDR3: CASSLNGLNEKLFF. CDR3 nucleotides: TGTGCCAGCAGCTTAAACGGATTAAATGAAAAACTGTTTTTT.

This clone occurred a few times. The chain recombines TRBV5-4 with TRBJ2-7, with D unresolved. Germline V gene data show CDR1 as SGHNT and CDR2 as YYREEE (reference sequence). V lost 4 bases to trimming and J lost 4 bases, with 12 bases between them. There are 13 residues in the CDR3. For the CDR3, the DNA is TGTGCCAGCAGCCAAGCCATTGATTACGAGCAGTACTTC. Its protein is CASSQAIDYEQYF. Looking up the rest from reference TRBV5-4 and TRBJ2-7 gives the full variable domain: ETGVTQSPTHLIKTRGQQVTLRCSSQSGHNTVSWYQQALGQGPQFIFQYYREEENGRGNFPPRFSGLQFPNYSSELNVNALELDDSALYLCASSQAIDYEQYFGPGTRLTVT.

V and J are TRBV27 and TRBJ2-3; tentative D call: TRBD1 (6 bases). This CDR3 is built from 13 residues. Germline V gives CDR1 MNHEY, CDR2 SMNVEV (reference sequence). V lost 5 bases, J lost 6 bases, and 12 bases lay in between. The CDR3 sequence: CASSIIQGDTQYF. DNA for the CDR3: TGTGCCAGCAGTATAATACAGGGTGATACGCAGTATTTT.

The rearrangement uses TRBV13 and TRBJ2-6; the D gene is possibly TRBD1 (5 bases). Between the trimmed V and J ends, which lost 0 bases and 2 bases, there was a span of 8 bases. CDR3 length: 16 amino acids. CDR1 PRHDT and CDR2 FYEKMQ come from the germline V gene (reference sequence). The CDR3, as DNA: TGTGCCAGCAGCTTAGGAGCCAGGGCTGGGGCCAACGTCCTGACTTTC. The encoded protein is CASSLGARAGANVLTF. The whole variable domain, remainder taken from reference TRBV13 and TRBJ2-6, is AAGVIQSPRHLIKEKRETATLKCYPIPRHDTVYWYQQGPGQDPQFLISFYEKMQSDKGSIPDRFSAQQFSDYHSELNMSSLELGDSALYFCASSLGARAGANVLTFGAGSRLTVL.

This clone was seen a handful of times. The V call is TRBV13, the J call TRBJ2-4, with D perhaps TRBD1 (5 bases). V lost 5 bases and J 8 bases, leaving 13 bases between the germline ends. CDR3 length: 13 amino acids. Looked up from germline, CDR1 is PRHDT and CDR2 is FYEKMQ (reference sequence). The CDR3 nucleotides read TGTGCCAGCAGCCCCTGGGGCACAGACATTCAGTACTTC. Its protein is CASSPWGTDIQYF.

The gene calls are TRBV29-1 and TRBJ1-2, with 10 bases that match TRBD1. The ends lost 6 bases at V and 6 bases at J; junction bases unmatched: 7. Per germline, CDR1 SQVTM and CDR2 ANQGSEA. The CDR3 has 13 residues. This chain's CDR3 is CSVLTGGYDGYTF. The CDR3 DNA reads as TGCAGCGTGTTGACAGGGGGCTATGATGGCTACACCTTC. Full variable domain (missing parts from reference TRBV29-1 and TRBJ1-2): SAVISQKPSRDICQRGTSLTIQCQVDSQVTMMFWYRQQPGQSLTLIATANQGSEATYESGFVIDKFPISRPNLTFSTLTVSNMSPEDSSIYLCSVLTGGYDGYTFGSGTRLTVV.

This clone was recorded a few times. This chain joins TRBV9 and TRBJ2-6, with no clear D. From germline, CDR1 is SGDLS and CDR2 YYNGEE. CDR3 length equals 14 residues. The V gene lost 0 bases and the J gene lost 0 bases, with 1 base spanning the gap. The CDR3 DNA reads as TGTGCCAGCAGCGTAGACTCTGGGGCCAACGTCCTGACTTTC. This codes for CASSVDSGANVLTF.

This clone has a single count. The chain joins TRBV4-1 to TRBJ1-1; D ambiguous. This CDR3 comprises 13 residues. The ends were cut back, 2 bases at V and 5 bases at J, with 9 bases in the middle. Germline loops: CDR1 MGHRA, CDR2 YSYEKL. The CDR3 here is CASSQTWPTEAFF. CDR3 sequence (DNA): TGCGCCAGCAGCCAAACGTGGCCTACTGAAGCTTTCTTT.

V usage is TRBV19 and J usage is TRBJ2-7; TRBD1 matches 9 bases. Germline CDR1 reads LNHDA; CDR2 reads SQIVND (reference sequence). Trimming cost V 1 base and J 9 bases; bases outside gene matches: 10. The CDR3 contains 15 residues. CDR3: CASSIVGTGLSWQYF. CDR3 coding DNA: TGTGCCAGTAGTATAGTCGGGACAGGGTTATCGTGGCAGTACTTC.

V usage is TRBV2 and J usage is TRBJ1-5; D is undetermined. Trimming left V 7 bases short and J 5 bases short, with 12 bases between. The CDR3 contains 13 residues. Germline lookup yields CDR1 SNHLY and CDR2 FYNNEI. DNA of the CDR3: TGTGCCAGCAAACTTCGCGCGGATCAGCCCCAGCATTTT. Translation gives CASKLRADQPQHF.

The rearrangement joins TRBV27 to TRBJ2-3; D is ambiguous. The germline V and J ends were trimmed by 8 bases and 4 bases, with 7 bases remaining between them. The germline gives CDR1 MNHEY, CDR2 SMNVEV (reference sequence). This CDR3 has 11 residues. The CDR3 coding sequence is TGTGCCAGCGGGTTTCCAGATACGCAGTATTTT. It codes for CASGFPDTQYF.

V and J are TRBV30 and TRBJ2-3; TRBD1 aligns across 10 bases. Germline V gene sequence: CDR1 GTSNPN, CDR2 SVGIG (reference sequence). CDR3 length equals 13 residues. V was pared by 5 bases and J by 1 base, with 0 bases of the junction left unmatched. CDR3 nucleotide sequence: TGTGCCTGGGGGACAGGGGGCACAGATACGCAGTATTTT. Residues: CAWGTGGTDTQYF.

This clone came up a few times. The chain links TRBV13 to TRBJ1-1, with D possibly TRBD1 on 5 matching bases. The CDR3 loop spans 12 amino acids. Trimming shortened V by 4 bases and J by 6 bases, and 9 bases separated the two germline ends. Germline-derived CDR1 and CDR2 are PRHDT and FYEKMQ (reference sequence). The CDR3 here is CASSSRAPEAFF. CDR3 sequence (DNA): TGTGCCAGCAGCTCCAGGGCACCTGAAGCTTTCTTT.

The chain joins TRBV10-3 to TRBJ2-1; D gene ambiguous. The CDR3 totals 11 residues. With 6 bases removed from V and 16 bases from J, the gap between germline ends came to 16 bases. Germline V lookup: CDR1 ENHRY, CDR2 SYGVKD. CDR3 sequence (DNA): TGTGCCATCAGCTCAGCAGGTGGGTTCTTCTTC. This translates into CAISSAGGFFF.